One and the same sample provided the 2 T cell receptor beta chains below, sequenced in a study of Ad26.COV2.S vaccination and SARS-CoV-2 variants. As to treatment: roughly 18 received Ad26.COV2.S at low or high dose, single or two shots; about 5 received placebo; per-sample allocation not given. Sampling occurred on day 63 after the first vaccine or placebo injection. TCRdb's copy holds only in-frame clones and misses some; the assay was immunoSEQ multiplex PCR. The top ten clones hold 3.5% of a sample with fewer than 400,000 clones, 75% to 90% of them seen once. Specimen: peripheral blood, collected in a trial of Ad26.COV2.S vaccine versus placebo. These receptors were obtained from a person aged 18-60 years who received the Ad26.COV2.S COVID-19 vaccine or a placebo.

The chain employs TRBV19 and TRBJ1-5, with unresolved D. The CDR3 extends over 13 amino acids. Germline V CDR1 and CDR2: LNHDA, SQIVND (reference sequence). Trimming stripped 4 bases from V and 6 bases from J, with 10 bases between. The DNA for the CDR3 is TGTGCCAGTAGTAGGGAGGTACGTCAGCCCCAGCATTTT. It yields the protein CASSREVRQPQHF. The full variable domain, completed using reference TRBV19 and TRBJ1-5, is DGGITQSPKYLFRKEGQNVTLSCEQNLNHDAMYWYRQDPGQGLRLIYYSQIVNDFQKGDIAEGYSVSREKKESFPLTVTSAQKNPTAFYLCASSREVRQPQHFGDGTRLSIL.

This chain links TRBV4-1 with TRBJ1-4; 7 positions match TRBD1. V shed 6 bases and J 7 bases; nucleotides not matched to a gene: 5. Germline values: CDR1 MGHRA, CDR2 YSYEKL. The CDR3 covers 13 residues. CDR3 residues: CASSPGQLEKLFF. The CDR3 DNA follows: TGCGCCAGCAGTCCGGGACAGCTTGAAAAACTGTTTTTT.